The 12 T cell receptor beta chains given below trace back to one sample, sequenced in a study of T cells after yellow fever vaccination. One entry per CDR3 protein results from TCRdb running MiXCR on the 5' RACE reads. The sample holds 620,000 or so distinct CDR3 sequences; roughly an eighth are singletons and the top ten take about 15%. The material sequenced was PBMCs, taken on the day of the yellow fever booster vaccination. These receptors were obtained from a man aged 30-40 years who received the YFV17D yellow fever vaccine.

The table lists this clonotype with a few counts. The J gene is TRBJ2-1, the V gene TRBV7-6; no clear D. The CDR3 contains 12 residues. Germline assignment: CDR1 SGHVS and CDR2 FNYEAQ. The V end lost 1 base, the J end lost 10 bases, and 8 bases lay between the germline ends. CDR3 sequence (DNA): TGTGCCAGCAGCTTAGGGCGGTACGAGCAGTTCTTC. Its translation is CASSLGRYEQFF.

CDR3 sequence: CASSFISGASYEQYF. CDR3 in DNA: TGCGCCAGCAGCTTTATAAGCGGGGCCTCCTACGAGCAGTACTTC. The genes are TRBV5-1 and TRBJ2-7; TRBD2 agrees at 7 bases. The junction had 5 bases not matched to a gene; V was cut back by 2 bases and J by 0 bases. The germline V gene encodes CDR1 SGHRS and CDR2 YFSETQ. The CDR3 is 15 amino acids.

This sequence joins TRBV5-1 and TRBJ1-5; no firm D call. The V gene's germline CDR1 is SGHRS and CDR2 YFSETQ. V dropped 0 bases and J dropped 3 bases, with 7 bases sitting between them. The CDR3 totals 14 residues. The CDR3 nucleotides are TGCGCCAGCAGCTTGGAATCTCCCAATCAGCCCCAGCATTTT. This codes for CASSLESPNQPQHF.

The chain combines TRBV6-5 with TRBJ2-7; maybe TRBD2 (5 bases). CDR1 and CDR2 from the germline V gene are MNHEY and SVGAGI. The V and J ends lost 2 bases and 6 bases respectively, with 17 bases between them. This CDR3 is 15 amino acids long. Here the CDR3 DNA reads TGTGCCAGCAGTTACGGGAACGGGGTGGTGCCCGAGCAGTACTTC. The encoded protein is CASSYGNGVVPEQYF.

The chain joins TRBV4-1 to TRBJ2-2; D gene ambiguous. Trimming took 1 base from V and 8 from J, leaving 5 bases between them. The CDR3 totals 12 residues. Germline V gene lookup returns CDR1 MGHRA and CDR2 YSYEKL. DNA for the CDR3: TGCGCCAGCAGCCAAGGAAATGGGGAGCTGTTTTTT. It yields the protein CASSQGNGELFF.

This clonotype was detected only a few times. The chain has TRBV7-2 and TRBJ1-2; D is perhaps TRBD1 (5 bases). Trimming cost V 1 base and J 1 base, with 10 bases left between them. Germline assignment: CDR1 SGHTA and CDR2 FQGNSA. The length of the CDR3 is 15 residues. The DNA for the CDR3 is TGTGCCAGCAGCTTAGAGGGCAGGGTTAACTATGGCTACACCTTC. Amino acid sequence: CASSLEGRVNYGYTF.

The V and J genes are TRBV27 and TRBJ2-3; no clear D gene. This CDR3 has 13 amino acids. V gave up 3 bases and J gave up 3 bases, with 7 bases separating them. Germline values: CDR1 MNHEY, CDR2 SMNVEV (reference sequence). CDR3 in amino acids: CASSFINTDTQYF. DNA of the CDR3: TGTGCCAGCAGTTTTATTAATACAGATACGCAGTATTTT.

This clonotype was seen a few times. The DNA for the CDR3 is TGTGCCAGCATGACTAGCGGGAGAGAGATAGGCTCAGATACGCAGTATTTT. The encoded protein is CASMTSGREIGSDTQYF. The chain links TRBV6-1 to TRBJ2-3; TRBD2 matches at 12 bases. CDR1 is MNHNS and CDR2 is SASEGT in the germline V gene. The CDR3 totals 17 residues. The ends lost 7 bases at V and 4 bases at J; junction bases unmatched: 12.

The chain employs TRBV5-1 and TRBJ2-1; a weak D match, TRBD1 (6 bases). The CDR3 runs to 14 residues. The V gene's germline CDR1 is SGHRS and CDR2 YFSETQ. V was cut by 7 bases and J by 8 bases, with 19 bases left in between. For the CDR3, the DNA is TGCGCCAGCCGGCCGGGACATTCTTTTGATGAGCAGTTCTTC. It specifies CASRPGHSFDEQFF.

At least ten counts were recorded for this clonotype. The rearrangement uses TRBV20-1 and TRBJ2-1; D possibly corresponds to TRBD1 (6 bases). V dropped 1 base and J dropped 5 bases, with 21 bases sitting between them. The CDR3 length is 17 residues. Germline CDR1 reads DFQATT; CDR2 reads SNEGSKA (reference sequence). The CDR3 sequence: CSARASRGQLANNEQFF. CDR3 DNA sequence: TGCAGTGCTAGAGCCTCAAGGGGACAACTGGCAAACAATGAGCAGTTCTTC.

This clonotype came up a few times. The CDR3 here is CSVAPSRQGANQPQHF. CDR3 nucleotides: TGCAGCGTTGCTCCCTCTAGACAGGGGGCTAATCAGCCCCAGCATTTT. V gene TRBV29-1 combines with J gene TRBJ1-5, with 10 bases that match TRBD1. There are 16 residues in the CDR3. Per the germline V gene, CDR1 is SQVTM and CDR2 is ANQGSEA. V trimming: 4 bases; J trimming: 4 bases; junction bases outside the gene matches: 10.

The chain links TRBV6-1 to TRBJ1-5; no clear D gene. This CDR3 region has 13 residues. Per the germline V gene, CDR1 is MNHNS and CDR2 is SASEGT. Trimming stripped 5 bases from V and 6 bases from J, with 11 bases between. The CDR3 DNA is TGTGCCAGCAGTCCCCAATCTGGTCAGCCCCAGCATTTT. Translation: CASSPQSGQPQHF.